A single T cell receptor (beta chain) is shown here with its context. The CDR3 loop spans 14 amino acids. V lost 5 bases, J lost 3 bases, and 6 bases stayed unmatched. CDR1 is KGHSH, CDR2 LQKENI, per germline. The sample belongs to a study of blood T cell repertoires in COVID-19. For the study at large: T cells, B-cell-depleted T cells, or PBMCs provided the cDNA or gDNA that served as material.

Either two negative PCRs, clearance, or symptom resolution qualified Cohort 3 donors as recovered. Profiling relied on immunoSEQ multiplex PCR, and the TCRdb table lists in-frame clones only, not all of them. The table records 330,000 or so clones, roughly nine tenths of them present only once. The clonotype comes from a woman in her twenties or thirties who had recovered from COVID-19. V gene TRBV18 combines with J gene TRBJ1-1; 7 bases fit TRBD1. The sequenced sample consisted of PBMCs or T cells enriched from blood (not recorded which). This chain's CDR3 is CASSVGGQDTEAFF. Written as DNA, the CDR3 is TGTGCCAGCTCAGTTGGAGGACAGGACACTGAAGCTTTCTTT.